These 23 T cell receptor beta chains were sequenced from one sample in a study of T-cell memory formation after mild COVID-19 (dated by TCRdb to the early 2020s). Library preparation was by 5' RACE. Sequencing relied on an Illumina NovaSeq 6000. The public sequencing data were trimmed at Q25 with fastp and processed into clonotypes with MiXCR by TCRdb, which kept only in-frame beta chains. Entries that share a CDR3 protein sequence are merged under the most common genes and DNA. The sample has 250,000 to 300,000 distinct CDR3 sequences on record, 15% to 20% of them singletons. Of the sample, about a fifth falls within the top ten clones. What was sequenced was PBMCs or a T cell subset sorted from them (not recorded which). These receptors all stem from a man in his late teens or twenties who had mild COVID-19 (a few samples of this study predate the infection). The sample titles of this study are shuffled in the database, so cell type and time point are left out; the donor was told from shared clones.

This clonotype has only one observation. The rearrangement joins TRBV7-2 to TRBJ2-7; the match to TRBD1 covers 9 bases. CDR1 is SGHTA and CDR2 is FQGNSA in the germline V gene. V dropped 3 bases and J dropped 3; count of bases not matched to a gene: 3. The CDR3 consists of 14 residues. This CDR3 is CASSFGQGNYEQYF. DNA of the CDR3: TGTGCCAGCAGCTTCGGACAGGGGAACTACGAGCAGTACTTC.

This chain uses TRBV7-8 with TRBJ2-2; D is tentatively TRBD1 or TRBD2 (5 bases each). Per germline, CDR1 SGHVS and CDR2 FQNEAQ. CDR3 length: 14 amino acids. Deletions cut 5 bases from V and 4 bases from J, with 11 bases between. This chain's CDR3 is CASSQGTPTGELFF. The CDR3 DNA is TGTGCCAGCAGCCAAGGGACGCCCACCGGGGAGCTGTTTTTT.

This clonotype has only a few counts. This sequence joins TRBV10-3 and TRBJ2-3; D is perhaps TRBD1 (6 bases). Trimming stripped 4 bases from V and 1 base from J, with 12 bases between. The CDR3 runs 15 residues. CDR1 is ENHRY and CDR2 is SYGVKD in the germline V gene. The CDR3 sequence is CAISVGGPRTDTQYF. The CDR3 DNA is TGTGCCATCAGTGTAGGGGGACCACGCACAGATACGCAGTATTTT.

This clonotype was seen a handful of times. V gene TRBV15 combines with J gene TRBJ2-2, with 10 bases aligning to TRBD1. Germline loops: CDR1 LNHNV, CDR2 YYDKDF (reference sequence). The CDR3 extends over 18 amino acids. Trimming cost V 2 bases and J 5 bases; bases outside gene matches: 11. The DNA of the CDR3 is TGTGCCACCAGCAGACCACCCACCCGGACAGGGGGGACCGGGGAGCTGTTTTTT. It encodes CATSRPPTRTGGTGELFF.

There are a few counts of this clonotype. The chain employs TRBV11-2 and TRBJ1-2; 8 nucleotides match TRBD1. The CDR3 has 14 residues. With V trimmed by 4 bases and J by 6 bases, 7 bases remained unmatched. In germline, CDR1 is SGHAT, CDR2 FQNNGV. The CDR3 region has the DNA TGTGCCAGCAGCTGGAGCACAGGGGGTAATGGCTACACCTTC. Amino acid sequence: CASSWSTGGNGYTF.

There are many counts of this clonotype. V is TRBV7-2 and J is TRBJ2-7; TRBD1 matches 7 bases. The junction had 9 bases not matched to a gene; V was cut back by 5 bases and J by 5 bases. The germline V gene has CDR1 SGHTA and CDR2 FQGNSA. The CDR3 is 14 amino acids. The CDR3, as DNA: TGTGCCAGCAGCCGAGGGGGCGGAATGAACGAGCAGTACTTC. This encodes CASSRGGGMNEQYF.

The chain's CDR3 is CSSVGAKNIQYF. CDR3 sequence (DNA): TGCAGCTCCGTAGGAGCCAAAAACATTCAGTACTTC. This chain uses TRBV29-1 with TRBJ2-4; D is unclear. V lost 8 bases to trimming and J lost 0 bases, with 8 bases between them. CDR1 and CDR2 from the germline V gene are SQVTM and ANQGSEA. CDR3 length: 12 amino acids.

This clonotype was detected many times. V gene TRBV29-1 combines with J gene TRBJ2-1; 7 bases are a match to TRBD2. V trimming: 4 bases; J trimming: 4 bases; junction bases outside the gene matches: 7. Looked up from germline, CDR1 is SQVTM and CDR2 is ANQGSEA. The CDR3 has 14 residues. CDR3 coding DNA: TGCAGCGTTGTTTGGCCTAGCGGTTACAATGAGCAGTTCTTC. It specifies CSVVWPSGYNEQFF.

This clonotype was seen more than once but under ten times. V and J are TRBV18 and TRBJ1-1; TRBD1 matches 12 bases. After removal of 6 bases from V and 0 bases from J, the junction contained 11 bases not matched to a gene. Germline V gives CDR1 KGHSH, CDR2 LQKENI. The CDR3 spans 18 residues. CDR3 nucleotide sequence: TGTGCCAGCTCGCGCAGCCCGGGACAGGGGGCTCTGAACACTGAAGCTTTCTTT. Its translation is CASSRSPGQGALNTEAFF.

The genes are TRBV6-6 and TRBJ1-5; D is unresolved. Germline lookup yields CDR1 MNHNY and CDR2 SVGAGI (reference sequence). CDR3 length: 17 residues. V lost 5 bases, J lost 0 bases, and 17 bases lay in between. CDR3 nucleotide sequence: TGTGCCAGCAGTCACACCAAACACGGCCTTAGCAATCAGCCCCAGCATTTT. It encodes CASSHTKHGLSNQPQHF.

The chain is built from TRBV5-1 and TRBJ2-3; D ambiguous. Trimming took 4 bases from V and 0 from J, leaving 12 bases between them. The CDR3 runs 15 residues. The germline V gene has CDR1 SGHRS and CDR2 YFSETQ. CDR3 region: CASSDTSTSTDTQYF. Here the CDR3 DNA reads TGCGCCAGCAGCGACACGTCGACCAGCACAGATACGCAGTATTTT. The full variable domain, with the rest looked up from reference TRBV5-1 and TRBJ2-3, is KAGVTQTPRYLIKTRGQQVTLSCSPISGHRSVSWYQQTPGQGLQFLFEYFSETQRNKGNFPGRFSGRQFSNSRSEMNVSTLELGDSALYLCASSDTSTSTDTQYFGPGTRLTVL.

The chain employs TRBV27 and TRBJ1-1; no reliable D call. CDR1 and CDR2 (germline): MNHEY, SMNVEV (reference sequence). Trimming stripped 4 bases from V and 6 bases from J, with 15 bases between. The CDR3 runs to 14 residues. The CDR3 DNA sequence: TGTGCCAGCAGTTATACCCCCTCGGGTCCTGAAGCTTTCTTT. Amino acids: CASSYTPSGPEAFF.

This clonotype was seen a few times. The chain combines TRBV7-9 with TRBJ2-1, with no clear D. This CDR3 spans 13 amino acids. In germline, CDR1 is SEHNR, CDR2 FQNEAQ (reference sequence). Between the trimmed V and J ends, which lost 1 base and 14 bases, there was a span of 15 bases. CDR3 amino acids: CASSLEVPQMEFF. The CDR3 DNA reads TGTGCCAGCAGCTTAGAGGTTCCTCAAATGGAGTTCTTC. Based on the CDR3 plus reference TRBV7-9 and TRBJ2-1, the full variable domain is DTGVSQNPRHKITKRGQNVTFRCDPISEHNRLYWYRQTLGQGPEFLTYFQNEAQLEKSRLLSDRFSAERPKGSFSTLEIQRTEQGDSAMYLCASSLEVPQMEFFGPGTRLTVL.

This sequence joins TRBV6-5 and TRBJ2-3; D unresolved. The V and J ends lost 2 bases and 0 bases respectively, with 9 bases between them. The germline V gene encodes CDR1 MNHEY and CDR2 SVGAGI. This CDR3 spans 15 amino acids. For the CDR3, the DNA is TGTGCCAGCAGTTACGGGGAAATTAGCACAGATACGCAGTATTTT. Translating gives CASSYGEISTDTQYF.

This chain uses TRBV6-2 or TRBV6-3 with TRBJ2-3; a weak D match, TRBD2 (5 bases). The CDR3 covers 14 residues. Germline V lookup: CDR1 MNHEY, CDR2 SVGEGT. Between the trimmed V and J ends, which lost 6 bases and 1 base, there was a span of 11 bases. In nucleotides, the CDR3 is TGTGCCAGCAGGTCACTAGTCGGCACAGATACGCAGTATTTT. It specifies CASRSLVGTDTQYF.

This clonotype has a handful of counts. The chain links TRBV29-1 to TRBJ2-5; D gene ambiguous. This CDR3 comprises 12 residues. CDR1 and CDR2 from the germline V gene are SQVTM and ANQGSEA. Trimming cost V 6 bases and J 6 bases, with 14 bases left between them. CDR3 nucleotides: TGCAGCGTCGAGTCAGTCGTAAAGACCCAGTACTTC. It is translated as CSVESVVKTQYF.

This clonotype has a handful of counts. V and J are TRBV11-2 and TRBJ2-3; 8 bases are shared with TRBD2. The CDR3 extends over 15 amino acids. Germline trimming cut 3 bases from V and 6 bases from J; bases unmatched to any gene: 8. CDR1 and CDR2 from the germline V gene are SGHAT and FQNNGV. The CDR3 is CASSFAGTRGDTQYF. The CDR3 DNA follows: TGTGCCAGCAGCTTCGCCGGGACTAGAGGTGATACGCAGTATTTT.

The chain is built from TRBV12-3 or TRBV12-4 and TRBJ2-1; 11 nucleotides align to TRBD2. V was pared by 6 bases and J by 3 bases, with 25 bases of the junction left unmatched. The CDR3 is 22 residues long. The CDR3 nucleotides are TGTGCCAGCAGGCTGGGAGCCGGCACTAGCGGGGGTCCCTTTGTCGGCTACAATGAGCAGTTCTTC. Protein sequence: CASRLGAGTSGGPFVGYNEQFF.

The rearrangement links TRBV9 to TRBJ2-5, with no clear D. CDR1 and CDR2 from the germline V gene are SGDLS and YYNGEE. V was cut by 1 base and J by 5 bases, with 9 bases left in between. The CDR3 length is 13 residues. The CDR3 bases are TGTGCCAGCAGCGTATCGCATTCGGAGACCCAGTACTTC. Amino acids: CASSVSHSETQYF.

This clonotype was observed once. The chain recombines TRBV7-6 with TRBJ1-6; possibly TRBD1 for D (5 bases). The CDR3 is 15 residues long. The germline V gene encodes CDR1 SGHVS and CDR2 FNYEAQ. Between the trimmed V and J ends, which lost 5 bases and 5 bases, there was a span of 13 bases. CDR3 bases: TGTGCCAGCAGCCCTTCGACAGTAAATAATTCACCCCTCCACTTT. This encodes CASSPSTVNNSPLHF.

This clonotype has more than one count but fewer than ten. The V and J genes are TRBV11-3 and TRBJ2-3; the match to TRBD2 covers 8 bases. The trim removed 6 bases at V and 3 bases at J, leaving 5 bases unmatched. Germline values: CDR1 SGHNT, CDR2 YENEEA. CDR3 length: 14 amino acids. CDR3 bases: TGTGCCAGCAGTCCAGCGGGAGTGACAGATACGCAGTATTTT. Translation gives CASSPAGVTDTQYF.

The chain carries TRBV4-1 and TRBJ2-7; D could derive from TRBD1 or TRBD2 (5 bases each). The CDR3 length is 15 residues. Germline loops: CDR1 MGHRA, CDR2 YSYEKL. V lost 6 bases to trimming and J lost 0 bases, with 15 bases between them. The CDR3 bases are TGCGCCAGCAGTCGAGGGACGGATAGCTCCTACGAGCAGTACGTC. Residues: CASSRGTDSSYEQYV.

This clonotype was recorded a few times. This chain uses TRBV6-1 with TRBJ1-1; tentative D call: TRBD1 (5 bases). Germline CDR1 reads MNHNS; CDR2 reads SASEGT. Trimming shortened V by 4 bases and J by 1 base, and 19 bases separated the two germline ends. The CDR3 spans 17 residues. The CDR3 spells CASSGSGTLWGNTEAFF. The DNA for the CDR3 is TGTGCCAGCAGTGGCTCGGGGACCCTTTGGGGGAACACTGAAGCTTTCTTT.